The 31 T cell receptor beta chains below all came from one sample that was sequenced in a study of blood T cell repertoires in COVID-19 (TCRdb year 2020). The library was generated by the immunoSEQ multiplex PCR assay. The source is immuneACCESS, and TCRdb retained only in-frame sequences with V and J called. Part of the clones is not carried over; for the studies checked, unresolved V genes explain less than half of this, and the remainder is unexplained. The sample records 70,000 or so clones, roughly 71% of which are singletons. In total, the top ten clones hold just under 15% of the sample. The sample comprised peripheral blood. All receptors derive from a man aged 60-69 years with COVID-19, enrolled during active disease.

The V gene is TRBV19, the J gene TRBJ2-1, with 7 bases matching TRBD1. This CDR3 is built from 16 residues. Germline CDR1 and CDR2: LNHDA and SQIVND (reference sequence). V gave up 4 bases and J gave up 2 bases; unmatched junction bases: 8. The CDR3 sequence is CASSTLGDRTYNEQFF. Written as DNA, the CDR3 is TGTGCCAGTAGTACCCTTGGGGACAGAACCTACAATGAGCAGTTCTTC.

This chain links TRBV4-1 with TRBJ2-5, with TRBD1 matching 7 bases. The CDR3 covers 17 residues. J gave up 2 bases and V 4 bases, and 13 bases lay outside the gene matches. CDR1 MGHRA and CDR2 YSYEKL come from the germline V gene. The CDR3 bases are TGCGCCAGCAGCCTTTACCCACCGGGACAGACACAAGAGACCCAGTACTTC. Protein: CASSLYPPGQTQETQYF.

V gene TRBV11-3 combines with J gene TRBJ2-7; 8 nucleotides agree with TRBD1. The J segment lost 5 bases and the V segment lost 5 bases, leaving 2 bases of the junction unmatched. The CDR3 loop spans 12 amino acids. Germline V lookup: CDR1 SGHNT, CDR2 YENEEA. The CDR3 sequence: CASSRQGNEQYF. CDR3 DNA sequence: TGTGCCAGCAGCAGACAGGGGAACGAGCAGTACTTC.

The rearrangement uses TRBV4-1 and TRBJ1-4, with no clear D. The CDR3 runs to 15 residues. Germline V CDR1 and CDR2: MGHRA, YSYEKL. Trimming removed 3 bases from V and 0 bases from J, with 8 bases in between. This CDR3 is CASSQAGTTNEKLFF. The CDR3 region has the DNA TGCGCCAGCAGCCAGGCCGGGACAACTAATGAAAAACTGTTTTTT.

The chain is built from TRBV7-3 and TRBJ1-1; D uncertain. V was cut by 8 bases and J by 1 base, with 8 bases left in between. The CDR3 has 12 amino acids. CDR1 and CDR2 from the germline V gene are SGHTA and FQGTGA. The CDR3 reads CASADGNTEAFF. CDR3 nucleotide sequence: TGTGCCAGCGCAGATGGGAACACTGAAGCTTTCTTT. The full variable domain, rest sourced from reference TRBV7-3 and TRBJ1-1, is GAGVSQTPSNKVTEKGKYVELRCDPISGHTALYWYRQSLGQGPEFLIYFQGTGAADDSGLPNDRFFAVRPEGSVSTLKIQRTERGDSAVYLCASADGNTEAFFGQGTRLTVV.

This chain connects TRBV7-6 to TRBJ1-5; D may be TRBD1 (6 bases). Germline values: CDR1 SGHVS, CDR2 FNYEAQ. CDR3 length: 15 residues. The V and J ends lost 7 bases and 0 bases respectively, with 13 bases between them. The CDR3 spells CASIILGGSNQPQHF. CDR3 coding DNA: TGTGCCAGCATCATCCTAGGGGGTAGCAATCAGCCCCAGCATTTT.

The chain is built from TRBV6-1 and TRBJ1-1; D is unresolved. With 5 bases removed from V and 5 bases from J, the gap between germline ends came to 12 bases. The CDR3 runs 13 residues. Per germline, CDR1 MNHNS and CDR2 SASEGT. The CDR3 DNA follows: TGTGCCAGCAGTTTACTTTTTGAGACTGAAGCTTTCTTT. Protein product: CASSLLFETEAFF.

This clone was counted only a few times. CDR3: CASSFGRAGGELFF. CDR3 DNA: TGTGCCAGCAGCTTTGGGAGGGCAGGCGGGGAGCTGTTTTTT. The rearrangement uses TRBV7-2 and TRBJ2-2, with 7 bases that match TRBD2. Germline V CDR1 and CDR2: SGHTA, FQGNSA. This CDR3 spans 14 amino acids. The junction had 5 bases not matched to a gene; V was cut back by 3 bases and J by 7 bases.

The V call is TRBV5-1, the J call TRBJ1-1; D ambiguous. The CDR3 spans 15 residues. In germline, CDR1 is SGHRS, CDR2 YFSETQ. The V gene lost 1 base and the J gene lost 5 bases, with 15 bases spanning the gap. The chain's CDR3 is CASSLSESGGTEAFF. For the CDR3, the DNA is TGCGCCAGCAGCTTGTCAGAGTCGGGAGGAACTGAAGCTTTCTTT.

The rearrangement uses TRBV29-1 and TRBJ2-1, with 8 positions matching TRBD2. V dropped 8 bases and J dropped 7; count of bases not matched to a gene: 16. Germline V gene lookup returns CDR1 SQVTM and CDR2 ANQGSEA. The CDR3 is 15 residues long. CDR3 DNA sequence: TGCAGCATTGGGGGCAGCGGGAGCGTGTGGAATGAGCAGTTCTTC. Its protein is CSIGGSGSVWNEQFF.

V is TRBV4-1 and J is TRBJ1-1; 12 bases fit TRBD1. CDR3 length equals 21 residues. The V gene end was trimmed by 2 bases and the J gene end by 1 base; junction bases not matched to a gene: 17. Germline V gene sequence: CDR1 MGHRA, CDR2 YSYEKL. CDR3: CASSQSFSGTGGVRRNTEAFF. The CDR3, as DNA: TGCGCCAGCAGCCAAAGTTTTTCCGGGACAGGGGGCGTAAGGAGGAACACTGAAGCTTTCTTT.

The genes are TRBV7-6 and TRBJ2-2; 7 bases fit TRBD1. Germline trimming cut 4 bases from V and 5 bases from J; bases unmatched to any gene: 7. This CDR3 is 15 amino acids long. Germline loops: CDR1 SGHVS, CDR2 FNYEAQ. DNA of the CDR3: TGTGCCAGCAGCTCCCAGGGGGTGTCGACCGGGGAGCTGTTTTTT. Protein: CASSSQGVSTGELFF.

This clone was observed a handful of times. The chain uses TRBV6-5 and TRBJ1-5; D uncertain. This CDR3 contains 13 residues. In germline, CDR1 is MNHEY, CDR2 SVGAGI. Trimming took 6 bases from V and 0 from J, leaving 6 bases between them. The CDR3 DNA sequence: TGTGCCAGCAGACAGTATAGCAATCAGCCCCAGCATTTT. This encodes CASRQYSNQPQHF.

The rearrangement uses TRBV11-2 and TRBJ1-3; 8 bases are a match to TRBD1. Germline V gives CDR1 SGHAT, CDR2 FQNNGV. J was trimmed by 0 bases and V by 5 bases; bases with no gene match: 6. The CDR3 spans 16 residues. Here the CDR3 reads CASSQGATSSGNTIYF. In DNA, the CDR3 is TGTGCCAGCAGCCAGGGGGCCACCAGCTCTGGAAACACCATATATTTT.

This clone was found once. The chain has TRBV12-3 or TRBV12-4 and TRBJ2-7; 7 nucleotides match TRBD1. V lost 6 bases, J lost 5 bases, and 7 bases stayed unmatched. This CDR3 contains 13 residues. CDR3 DNA sequence: TGTGCCAGCAGAATCCAGGGGGAAAACGAGCAGTACTTC. Its protein is CASRIQGENEQYF.

The CDR3 DNA follows: TGCGCCAGCAGCCCGGGACAGGGGAGCGGCTACACCTTC. Translation: CASSPGQGSGYTF. The rearrangement joins TRBV5-1 to TRBJ1-2; TRBD1 aligns across 10 bases. V was clipped by 4 bases and J by 8 bases; unmatched bases: 5. CDR1 is SGHRS and CDR2 is YFSETQ in the germline V gene. CDR3 length: 13 residues.

The chain couples TRBV9 to TRBJ2-7; perhaps TRBD2 as D (6 bases). Trimming left V 4 bases short and J 7 bases short, with 18 bases between. From germline, CDR1 is SGDLS and CDR2 YYNGEE. The CDR3 runs 14 residues. The DNA of the CDR3 is TGTGCCAGCAGCTCAGGGACCCCGGAGGGGGAGCAGTACTTC. Translating gives CASSSGTPEGEQYF.

The chain joins TRBV5-1 to TRBJ2-6, with TRBD2 as a possible D gene (5 bases). The CDR3 is 13 residues long. Between the trimmed V and J ends, which lost 6 bases and 4 bases, there was a span of 8 bases. Germline V gene sequence: CDR1 SGHRS, CDR2 YFSETQ. CDR3 in amino acids: CASTPGGANVLTF. The CDR3 DNA sequence: TGCGCCAGCACCCCGGGGGGGGCCAACGTCCTGACTTTC.

About this clone itself: One junction end disagrees with the germline gene, perhaps due to a read error. The V and J genes are TRBV29-1 and TRBJ1-2, with TRBD1 as a possible D gene (6 bases). The CDR3 extends over 13 amino acids. Looked up from germline, CDR1 is SQVTM and CDR2 is ANQGSEA. The CDR3 loop reads CRVEGGGGSGYTF. The CDR3 region has the DNA TGCCGCGTTGAAGGAGGGGGGGGCAGTGGCTACACCTTC.

Worth noting for this clone: The same CDR3 also results from other DNA sequences found in this sample. The chain combines TRBV5-1 with TRBJ1-1; no clear D gene. Germline assignment: CDR1 SGHRS and CDR2 YFSETQ. Trimming took off 6 bases at V and 3 bases at J, with 6 bases between the two ends. The CDR3 is made up of 11 amino acids. For the CDR3, the DNA is TGCGCCAGCAAAGAGGACACTGAAGCTTTCTTT. Its translation: CASKEDTEAFF.

This clone was detected only a few times. This sequence joins TRBV7-2 and TRBJ2-1, with D possibly being TRBD2 (5 bases). Deletions cut 1 base from V and 3 bases from J, with 16 bases between. CDR1 and CDR2 (germline): SGHTA, FQGNSA. The CDR3 is made up of 17 amino acids. Here the CDR3 DNA reads TGTGCCAGCAGCTTAGTGTCGCGTCTAGGGAGCTACAATGAGCAGTTCTTC. Amino acid sequence: CASSLVSRLGSYNEQFF. Based on the CDR3 plus reference TRBV7-2 and TRBJ2-1, the full variable domain is GAGVSQSPSNKVTEKGKDVELRCDPISGHTALYWYRQSLGQGLEFLIYFQGNSAPDKSGLPSDRFSAERTGGSVSTLTIQRTQQEDSAVYLCASSLVSRLGSYNEQFFGPGTRLTVL.

The chain recombines TRBV9 with TRBJ1-4, with TRBD1 matching 7 bases. The germline gives CDR1 SGDLS, CDR2 YYNGEE. Losses at the gene ends were 4 bases for V and 7 bases for J; bases not matched to a gene: 10. The CDR3 loop spans 15 amino acids. The DNA for the CDR3 is TGTGCCAGCAGCTTCTCACAGGGGTCGGGTGAAAAACTGTTTTTT. Translated: CASSFSQGSGEKLFF.

The rearrangement links TRBV18 to TRBJ2-3; 8 bases align to TRBD2. The V segment lost 2 bases and the J segment 9 bases; nucleotides outside the gene matches: 13. The CDR3 loop spans 16 amino acids. The germline CDR1 and CDR2 sequences are KGHSH and LQKENI. CDR3 residues: CASSPLDEAGVGTQYF. CDR3 coding DNA: TGTGCCAGCTCACCATTAGACGAAGCGGGAGTGGGGACGCAGTATTTT.

The chain has TRBV6-5 and TRBJ2-3; D is possibly TRBD2 (5 bases). Germline CDR1 is MNHEY and CDR2 is SVGAGI. Trimming took 10 bases from V and 4 from J, leaving 21 bases between them. The CDR3 covers 15 residues. CDR3 protein: CATLGIGGRADTQYF. The CDR3 DNA sequence: TGTGCCACCCTCGGTATAGGAGGTCGGGCAGATACGCAGTATTTT.

The V and J genes are TRBV7-2 and TRBJ1-2; 10 bases agree with TRBD1. Germline CDR1 reads SGHTA; CDR2 reads FQGNSA. Unmatched junction bases numbered 5, after V lost 3 bases and J lost 7 bases. The CDR3 consists of 14 residues. CDR3 nucleotides: TGTGCCAGCAGCTTGGACAGGGGGACCCTTGGCTACACCTTC. This gives the protein CASSLDRGTLGYTF.

The chain is built from TRBV5-6 and TRBJ2-7; the match to TRBD2 covers 7 bases. The V segment lost 3 bases and the J segment 7 bases; nucleotides outside the gene matches: 16. This CDR3 comprises 16 residues. Germline V gene sequence: CDR1 SGHDT, CDR2 YYEEEE. CDR3 DNA: TGTGCCAGCAGCTCACGTCTGGACCCAGCGGGGTATGAGCAGTACTTC. As protein: CASSSRLDPAGYEQYF.

The CDR3 loop reads CASSVGEGAYSNQPQHF. DNA for the CDR3: TGTGCCAGCAGCGTCGGAGAAGGGGCCTATAGCAATCAGCCCCAGCATTTT. This sequence joins TRBV9 and TRBJ1-5; tentatively, D is TRBD1 (5 bases). This CDR3 contains 17 residues. The V end was cut by 2 bases, the J end by 0 bases, with 15 bases between. In germline, CDR1 is SGDLS, CDR2 YYNGEE.

Note on this clone: Germline and junction disagree at one end, which may indicate a read error. CDR3: CASSLGEGSPEF. CDR3 nucleotide sequence: TGTGCCAGCAGCTTAGGGGAGGGCAGTCCCGAGTTT. The chain joins TRBV7-9 to TRBJ1-4; no firm D call. The CDR3 is 12 amino acids. Per the germline V gene, CDR1 is SEHNR and CDR2 is FQNEAQ (reference sequence).

The V and J genes are TRBV6-5 and TRBJ1-5, with unresolved D. Germline V gives CDR1 MNHEY, CDR2 SVGAGI. CDR3 length equals 14 residues. V was shortened by 6 bases and J by 4 bases, with 13 bases between the two germline ends. The CDR3 DNA reads TGTGCCAGCAGCCCCCGACGAGGGAATCAGCCCCAGCATTTT. Protein sequence: CASSPRRGNQPQHF.

This clone was counted between two and nine times. This chain uses TRBV3-1 (or the pseudogene TRBV3-2) with TRBJ2-1; the match to TRBD2 covers 13 bases. CDR3 length: 18 amino acids. The trim removed 5 bases at V and 0 bases at J, leaving 7 bases unmatched. CDR1 and CDR2 from the germline V gene are LGHDT and YNNKEL (reference sequence). The CDR3 nucleotides are TGTGCCAGCAGCTCCCTGACTAGCGGGGGGTCCTCCTACAATGAGCAGTTCTTC. Protein product: CASSSLTSGGSSYNEQFF.

The rearrangement uses TRBV30 and TRBJ2-4; the D is unclear. CDR1 is GTSNPN, CDR2 SVGIG, per germline (reference sequence). CDR3 size: 15 residues. With 4 bases removed from V and 3 bases from J, the gap between germline ends came to 16 bases. This CDR3 reads CAWNLGLSGKNIQYF. The CDR3 nucleotides are TGTGCCTGGAATCTGGGCCTCTCCGGCAAAAACATTCAGTACTTC.